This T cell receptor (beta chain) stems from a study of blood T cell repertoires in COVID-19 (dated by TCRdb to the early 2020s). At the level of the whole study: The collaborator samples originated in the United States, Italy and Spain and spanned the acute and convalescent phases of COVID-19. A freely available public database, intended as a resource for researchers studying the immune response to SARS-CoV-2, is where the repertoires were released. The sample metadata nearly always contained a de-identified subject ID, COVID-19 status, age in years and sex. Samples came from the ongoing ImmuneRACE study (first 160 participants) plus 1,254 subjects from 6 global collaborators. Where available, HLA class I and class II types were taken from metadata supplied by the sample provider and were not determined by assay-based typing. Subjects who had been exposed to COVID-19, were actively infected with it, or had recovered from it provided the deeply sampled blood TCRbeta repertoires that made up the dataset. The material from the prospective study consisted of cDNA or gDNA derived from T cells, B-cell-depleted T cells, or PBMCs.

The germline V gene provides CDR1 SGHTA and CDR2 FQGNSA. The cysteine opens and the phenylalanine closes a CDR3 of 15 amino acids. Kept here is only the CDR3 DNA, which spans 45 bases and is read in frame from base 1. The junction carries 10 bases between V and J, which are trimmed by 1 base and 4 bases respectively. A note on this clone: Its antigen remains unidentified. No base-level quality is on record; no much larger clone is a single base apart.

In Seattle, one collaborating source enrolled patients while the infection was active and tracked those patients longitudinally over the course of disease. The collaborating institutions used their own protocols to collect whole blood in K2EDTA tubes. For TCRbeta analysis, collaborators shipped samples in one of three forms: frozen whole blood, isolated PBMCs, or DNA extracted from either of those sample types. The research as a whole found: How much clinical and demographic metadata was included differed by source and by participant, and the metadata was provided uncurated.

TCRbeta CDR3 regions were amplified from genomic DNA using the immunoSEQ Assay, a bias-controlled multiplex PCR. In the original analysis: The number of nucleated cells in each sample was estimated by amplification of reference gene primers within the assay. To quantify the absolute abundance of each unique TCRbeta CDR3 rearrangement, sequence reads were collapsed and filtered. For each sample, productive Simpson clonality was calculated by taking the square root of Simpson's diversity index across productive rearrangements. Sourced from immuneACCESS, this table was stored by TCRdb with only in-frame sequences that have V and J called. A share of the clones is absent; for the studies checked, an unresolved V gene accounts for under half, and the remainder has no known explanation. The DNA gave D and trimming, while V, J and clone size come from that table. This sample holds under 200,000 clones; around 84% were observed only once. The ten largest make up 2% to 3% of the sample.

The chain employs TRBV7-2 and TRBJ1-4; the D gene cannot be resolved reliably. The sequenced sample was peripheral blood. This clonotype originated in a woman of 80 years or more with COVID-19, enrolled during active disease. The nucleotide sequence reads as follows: TGTGCCAGCAGCTTAGGGCGCGGGTTTAATGAAAAACTGTTTTTT. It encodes CASSLGRGFNEKLFF.